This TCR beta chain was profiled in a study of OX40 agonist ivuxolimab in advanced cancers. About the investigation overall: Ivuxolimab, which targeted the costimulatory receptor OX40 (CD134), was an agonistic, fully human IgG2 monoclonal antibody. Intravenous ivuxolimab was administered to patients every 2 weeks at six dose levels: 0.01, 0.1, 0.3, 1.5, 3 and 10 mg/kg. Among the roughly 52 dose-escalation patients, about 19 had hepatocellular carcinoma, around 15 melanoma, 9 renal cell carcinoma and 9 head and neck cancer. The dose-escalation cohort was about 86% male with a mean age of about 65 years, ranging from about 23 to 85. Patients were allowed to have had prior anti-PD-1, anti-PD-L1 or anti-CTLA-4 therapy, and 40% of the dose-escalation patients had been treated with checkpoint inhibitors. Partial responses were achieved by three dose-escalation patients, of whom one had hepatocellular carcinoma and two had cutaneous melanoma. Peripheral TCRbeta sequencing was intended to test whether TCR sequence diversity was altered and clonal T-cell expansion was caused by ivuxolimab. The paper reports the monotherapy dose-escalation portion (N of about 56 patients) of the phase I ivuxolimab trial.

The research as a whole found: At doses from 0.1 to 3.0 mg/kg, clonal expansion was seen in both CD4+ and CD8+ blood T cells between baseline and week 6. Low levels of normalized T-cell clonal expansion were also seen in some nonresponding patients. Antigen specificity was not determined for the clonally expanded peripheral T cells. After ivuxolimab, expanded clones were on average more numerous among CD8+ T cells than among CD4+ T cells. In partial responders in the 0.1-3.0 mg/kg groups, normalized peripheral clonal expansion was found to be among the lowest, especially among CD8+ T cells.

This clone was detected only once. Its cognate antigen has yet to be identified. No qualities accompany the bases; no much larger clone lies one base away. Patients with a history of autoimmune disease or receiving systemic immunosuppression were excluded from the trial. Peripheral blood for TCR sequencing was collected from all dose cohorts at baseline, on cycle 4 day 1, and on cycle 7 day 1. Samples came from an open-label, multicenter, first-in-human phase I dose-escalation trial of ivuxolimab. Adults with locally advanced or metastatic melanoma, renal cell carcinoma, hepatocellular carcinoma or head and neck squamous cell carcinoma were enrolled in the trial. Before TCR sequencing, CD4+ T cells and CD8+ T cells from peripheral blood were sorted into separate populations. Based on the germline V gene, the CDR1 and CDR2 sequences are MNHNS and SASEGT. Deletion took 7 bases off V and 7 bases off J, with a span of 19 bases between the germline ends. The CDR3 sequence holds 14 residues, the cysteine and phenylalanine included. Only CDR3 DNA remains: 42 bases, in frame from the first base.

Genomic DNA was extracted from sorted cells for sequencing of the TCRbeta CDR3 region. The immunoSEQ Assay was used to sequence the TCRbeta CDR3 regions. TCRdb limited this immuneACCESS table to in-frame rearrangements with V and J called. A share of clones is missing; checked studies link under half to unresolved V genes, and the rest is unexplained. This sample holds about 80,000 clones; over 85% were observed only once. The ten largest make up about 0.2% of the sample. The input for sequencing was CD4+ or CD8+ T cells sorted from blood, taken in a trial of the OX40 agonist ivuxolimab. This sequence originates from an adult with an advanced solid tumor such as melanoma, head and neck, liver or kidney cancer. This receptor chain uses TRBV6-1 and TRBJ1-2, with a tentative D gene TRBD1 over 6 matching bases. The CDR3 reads CASIPGAGSGGYTF. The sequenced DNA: TGTGCCAGCATCCCAGGGGCAGGGTCGGGTGGCTACACCTTC.